The source of this T cell receptor beta chain is a study of early T cells in non-severe SARS-CoV-2 infection. MiXCR, run by TCRdb on the 5' RACE reads, gives a single entry per CDR3 protein. Of 80,000 or so distinct CDR3 sequences in the sample, around 5.6% were seen once. The CDR3 covers 16 residues. With V trimmed by 5 bases and J by 3 bases, 11 bases remained unmatched. CDR1 and CDR2 from the germline V gene are SGHTA and FQGNSA. The table lists this clonotype with a few counts. This clonotype was sampled from an adult who was a healthcare worker with PCR-confirmed SARS-CoV-2 infection or an uninfected control (not recorded which). Sequencing was done on a sample of whole blood. This chain links TRBV7-2 with TRBJ1-2, with 8 bases identical to TRBD1. CDR3 amino acids: CASSQGVAGGDYGYTF. The CDR3 DNA reads TGTGCCAGCAGCCAAGGGGTTGCAGGGGGCGACTATGGCTACACCTTC.